The 12 T cell receptor beta chains in this list originate from one sample, sequenced in a study of T cells after somatic rescue of genetic block. The repertoire was sequenced with immunoSEQ multiplex PCR; TCRdb's copy has only in-frame clones and lacks some. Of 10,000 to 15,000 clones listed, more than 65% are singletons. Sequencing was done on a sample of peripheral blood mononuclear cells (PBMCs). The receptor source for this set is a boy between 10 and 17 years old.

This chain links TRBV28 with TRBJ1-2, with a weak D call TRBD1 (6 bases). The CDR3 has 13 residues. The V end was cut by 7 bases, the J end by 4 bases, with 13 bases between. Looked up from germline, CDR1 is MDHEN and CDR2 is SYDVKM. CDR3 sequence (DNA): TGTGCCAGCACTTACCGGGACATCTATGGCTACACCTTC. Protein sequence: CASTYRDIYGYTF.

V and J are TRBV10-3 and TRBJ1-2; D is unclear. The germline V gene has CDR1 ENHRY and CDR2 SYGVKD. The CDR3 has 13 amino acids. V dropped 2 bases and J dropped 2 bases, with 6 bases sitting between them. The CDR3 nucleotides read TGTGCCATCAGTGAGGGGGTAAACTATGGCTACACCTTC. Its protein is CAISEGVNYGYTF.

V usage is TRBV10-3 and J usage is TRBJ2-7, with 12 bases lining up with TRBD2. This CDR3 spans 18 amino acids. Trimming at V came to 2 bases and at J to 4 bases, leaving 12 bases not matched to a gene. CDR1 is ENHRY, CDR2 SYGVKD, per germline. The CDR3 DNA reads TGTGCCATCAGTGAGAGGGCCCCGGGACTAGCGGGTTTATACGAGCAGTACTTC. Protein: CAISERAPGLAGLYEQYF.

There are a few counts of this clone. The rearrangement uses TRBV19 and TRBJ2-6; no reliable D call. Germline loops: CDR1 LNHDA, CDR2 SQIVND (reference sequence). V lost 1 base and J lost 0, with 4 bases in between. This CDR3 contains 15 residues. The chain's CDR3 is CASSIGLSGANVLTF. Written as DNA, the CDR3 is TGTGCCAGTAGTATAGGTCTCTCTGGGGCCAACGTCCTGACTTTC.

The chain couples TRBV27 to TRBJ1-3; D ambiguous. Per the germline V gene, CDR1 is MNHEY and CDR2 is SMNVEV (reference sequence). The CDR3 covers 15 residues. The V and J ends lost 5 bases and 2 bases respectively, with 13 bases between them. The CDR3 is CASSPLWAAGNTIYF. CDR3 nucleotides: TGTGCCAGCAGTCCACTCTGGGCAGCTGGAAACACCATATATTTT.

The genes are TRBV6-1 and TRBJ2-7; the D call may be TRBD1 or TRBD2 (5 bases each). The CDR3 totals 14 residues. The V gene's germline CDR1 is MNHNS and CDR2 SASEGT. Trimming removed 10 bases at V and 1 base at J, with 17 bases between. The DNA for the CDR3 is TGTGCCACAGTGGGGACCTTGTTTTCCTACGAGCAGTACTTC. Its protein is CATVGTLFSYEQYF.

V usage is TRBV18 and J usage is TRBJ2-3; maybe TRBD2 (5 bases). CDR1 KGHSH and CDR2 LQKENI come from the germline V gene. Trimming cost V 0 bases and J 7 bases, with 8 bases left between them. The CDR3 is 13 residues long. CDR3 sequence: CASSPPGAYTQYF. The CDR3 DNA follows: TGTGCCAGCTCACCACCGGGAGCCTATACGCAGTATTTT.

This clone has only a few counts. The chain has TRBV5-1 and TRBJ2-2, with a tentative D call TRBD1 (5 bases). V gave up 2 bases and J gave up 3 bases, with 11 bases separating them. The CDR3 totals 15 residues. Looked up from germline, CDR1 is SGHRS and CDR2 is YFSETQ. In DNA, the CDR3 is TGCGCCAGCAGCTTTCAGGGCCAGGACACCGGGGAGCTGTTTTTT. It translates to CASSFQGQDTGELFF.

The rearrangement uses TRBV6-4 and TRBJ2-3; TRBD2 aligns across 12 bases. Trimming cost V 4 bases and J 4 bases; bases outside gene matches: 0. This CDR3 spans 14 amino acids. Germline V gene lookup returns CDR1 MRHNA and CDR2 SNTAGT. This chain's CDR3 is CASSGTSGADTQYF. In DNA form, the CDR3 reads TGTGCCAGCAGTGGGACTAGCGGGGCAGATACGCAGTATTTT.

This clone showed up just a few times. The chain couples TRBV19 to TRBJ1-1; maybe TRBD1 (5 bases). The CDR3 is made up of 14 amino acids. Looked up from germline, CDR1 is LNHDA and CDR2 is SQIVND (reference sequence). The V and J ends lost 3 bases and 2 bases respectively, with 10 bases between them. The CDR3 protein is CASSMGPVNTEAFF. The CDR3 DNA is TGTGCCAGTAGTATGGGACCGGTTAACACTGAAGCTTTCTTT.

This sequence joins TRBV21-1 and TRBJ1-1; the listed D gene, TRBD1, was not tested against the DNA. TRBV21-1 is a listed pseudogene. The CDR3 contains 15 residues. In DNA, the CDR3 is TGTGCCAGCAGGACAGGGCTTTGGAGGAACACTGAAGCTTTCTTT. Its translation is CASRTGLWRNTEAFF.

This clone is deemed medium-sized. At one end the junction does not follow the germline gene, possibly because of a read error. The CDR3 DNA is TGTGCCAGCAGTCACTCAAACTACGAGCAGTACTTC. The encoded protein is CASSHSNYEQYF. The chain has TRBV6-5 and TRBJ2-7; D remains unclear. Germline V gives CDR1 MNHEY, CDR2 SVGAGI. CDR3 length equals 12 residues.